Detailed here is one TCR beta chain. Original data processing: Nucleated cell counts were estimated from reference gene primer amplification. Generated by immunoSEQ multiplex PCR, the TCRdb table keeps only in-frame clones and is missing some. V and J calls and clone size come straight from that table; D and trimming were deduced from the DNA. The profile shows around 250,000 clones, around 87% of them singletons. The germline gives CDR1 MGHRA, CDR2 YSYEKL. Trimming took 9 bases from V and 4 from J, leaving 19 bases between them. The CDR3 loop spans 15 amino acids. The data were obtained in a study of blood T cell repertoires in COVID-19. Study information: Samples of COVID-19 (acute and convalescent) were obtained from the United States, Italy and Spain. T cells, B-cell-depleted T cells, or PBMCs supplied cDNA or gDNA.

This TCR came from a woman in her seventies with active or convalescent COVID-19. What was sequenced was peripheral blood. The V and J genes are TRBV4-1 and TRBJ1-5; D gene unclear. The CDR3 DNA sequence: TGCGCCAGTAAAGATAGCTTGGGAGTAAATCAGCCCCAGCATTTT. It yields the protein CASKDSLGVNQPQHF.